This T cell receptor beta chain was profiled in a study of T cells and Merkel cell carcinoma outcomes (TCRdb year 2020). The study in broad terms: In patients with Merkel cell carcinoma, researchers looked at whether the T-cell repertoire of the tumor, along with T-cell density, could predict clinical outcome.

On this clone: Its antigen target is currently unknown. The sample holds no much larger clone one base away, and base qualities are not on file.

What the research found in general, with its limitations: T-cell repertoire features combined with T-cell density were reported to predict clinical outcomes in Merkel cell carcinoma patients.

Library preparation was by the immunoSEQ multiplex PCR assay. Imported from immuneACCESS, the table was reduced by TCRdb to in-frame sequences with V and J called. These copies leave out some clones; in studies compared against another copy, an unresolved V gene accounts for under half, and the cause of the remainder is not known. This sample gives 15,000 to 18,000 clones in total; more than 75% of them show up just once. Clones ranked in the top ten supply 6.5% to 8.5% of the sample. The samples were obtained from people who had Merkel cell carcinoma. The germline V and J ends show losses of 4 bases and 4 bases respectively, and no gene match explains 5 bases of the junction. CDR1 LNHDA and CDR2 SQIVND were looked up in the germline V gene (reference sequence). The CDR3 spans 15 residues, from the cysteine through the phenylalanine. Only CDR3 DNA is held: 45 bases, read in frame from base 1.

The TCR sequence derives from a human donor with Merkel cell carcinoma. Sequenced sample: tumor tissue from Merkel cell carcinoma. The chain joins TRBV19 to TRBJ1-5; a stretch of 9 junction bases matches TRBD1. Read as DNA, the sequence is TGTGCCAGTAGTACCCGACAGGGGGGGAATCAGCCCCAGCATTTT. It translates as CASSTRQGGNQPQHF.